Sequencing of this T cell receptor (beta chain) was carried out in a study of molecular identifiers for immune sequencing clone quantification. Overall study: Across replicate runs, RNA obtained from about 21,000 or 97,000 naive CD8 cells was divided into five, with four undergoing sequencing.

The germline CDR1 and CDR2 sequences are MNHEY and SVGAGI. The CDR3 sequence is 21 residues long. The V gene end was trimmed by 0 bases and the J gene end by 5 bases; junction bases not matched to a gene: 18. Study-level results: Clones with over 20 RNA copies captured over 99% of effector molecules but under 1% of naive ones.

As previously described, bulk TCR libraries were made using listed TCR primers. One entry per CDR3 protein results from TCRdb running MiXCR on the PCR reads. The data show 90,000 or so distinct CDR3 sequences, about 21% seen once. This clonotype came up many times. Its antigen is undetermined. Sequencing was carried out using naive CD8+ T cells from blood, with Jurkat cell RNA spiked in. The subset here: FACS-sorted CD8+CD4-CCR7+CD45RA+ naive T cells. This receptor was taken from a human donor in good health. Some libraries in this study had Jurkat cell RNA spiked in. The chain is built from TRBV6-5 and TRBJ2-3; 12 bases are shared with TRBD2. CDR3 DNA: TGTGCCAGCAGTTACTCGAACGTTTTGGCACCTAGCGGGAGGGCCTTAGATACGCAGTATTTT. Residues: CASSYSNVLAPSGRALDTQYF.